This T cell receptor beta chain was recorded in a study of cytomegalovirus exposure and HLA in healthy donors. Study-wide points: When presence/absence was analysed, sequencing depth was taken to be roughly uniform across donors. In a later analysis, parvovirus B19, influenza, CMV and Epstein-Barr virus appeared linked to several top co-occurrence clusters.

13 Jbeta primers and 60 Vbeta primers were used for the PCR. Assay: immunoSEQ multiplex PCR; the TCRdb copy retains only in-frame clones and omits some. Of 100,000 to 150,000 clones in the sample, around 77% were seen once. Looked up from germline, CDR1 is MNHNS and CDR2 is SASEGT. This CDR3 region has 15 residues. Deletions cut 6 bases from V and 6 bases from J, with 18 bases between. This clone was counted only a few times. Its antigen is undetermined. The clonotype originates from a woman aged 45-60 years in good health and CMV-seronegative. V gene TRBV6-1 combines with J gene TRBJ1-5; a possible D gene is TRBD1 (5 bases). Input material: PBMCs. CDR3 region: CASSSGDGEAQPQHF. CDR3 nucleotide sequence: TGTGCCAGCAGCTCTGGGGACGGGGAGGCTCAGCCCCAGCATTTT.